Listed here are 21 T cell receptor beta chains from one sample, sequenced in a study of cytomegalovirus exposure and HLA in healthy donors. 13 Jbeta primers and 60 Vbeta primers were used for the PCR. Assay used: immunoSEQ multiplex PCR; TCRdb lists only in-frame clones, some missing. Of some 160,000 clones listed, around nine tenths are singletons. Source material: PBMCs. The receptors shown here come from a woman in her late teens or twenties in good health and CMV-seronegative.

The genes are TRBV9 and TRBJ1-4; a weak D match, TRBD1 (6 bases). V shed 7 bases and J shed 2 bases, with 18 bases lying between them. This CDR3 is built from 16 residues. From germline, CDR1 is SGDLS and CDR2 YYNGEE. DNA of the CDR3: TGTGCCAGCTCAAAGGGGGAGGGCGTGACTAATGAAAAACTGTTTTTT. Protein: CASSKGEGVTNEKLFF.

The rearrangement links TRBV6-1 to TRBJ1-6, with 8 bases fitting TRBD1. The J segment lost 9 bases and the V segment lost 1 base, leaving 5 bases of the junction unmatched. CDR1 and CDR2 from the germline V gene are MNHNS and SASEGT. This CDR3 is built from 15 residues. CDR3 nucleotide sequence: TGTGCCAGCAGTGAAGGACAGGGGTACAGTTCACCCCTCCACTTT. Its protein is CASSEGQGYSSPLHF.

The rearrangement uses TRBV7-2 and TRBJ1-4; tentatively, D is TRBD1 (5 bases). Trimming cost V 1 base and J 4 bases, with 7 bases left between them. The germline gives CDR1 SGHTA, CDR2 FQGNSA. The CDR3 consists of 14 residues. The CDR3 DNA follows: TGTGCCAGCAGCTTAGGGCAGGGTAATGAAAAACTGTTTTTT. It translates to CASSLGQGNEKLFF.

The rearrangement links TRBV6-5 to TRBJ2-7; maybe TRBD2 (5 bases). The CDR3 consists of 12 residues. Per the germline V gene, CDR1 is MNHEY and CDR2 is SVGAGI. V lost 6 bases and J lost 6, with 12 bases in between. The CDR3 reads CASRRESAEQYF. The CDR3 bases are TGTGCCAGCAGAAGGGAGTCGGCCGAGCAGTACTTC.

The chain recombines TRBV7-6 with TRBJ1-1; no firm D call. The germline CDR1 and CDR2 sequences are SGHVS and FNYEAQ. CDR3 size: 10 residues. The CDR3 DNA reads TGTGCTCCCTCGGAGGCTGAAGCTTTCTTT. It yields the protein CAPSEAEAFF.

The chain recombines TRBV28 with TRBJ1-2; the match to TRBD1 covers 9 bases. The germline CDR1 and CDR2 sequences are MDHEN and SYDVKM. This CDR3 contains 14 residues. Unmatched junction bases numbered 3, after V lost 3 bases and J lost 4 bases. The DNA of the CDR3 is TGTGCCAGCAGTTTTTTGGACAGGGGCTATGGCTACACCTTC. This gives the protein CASSFLDRGYGYTF.

This clone was observed once. J is TRBJ1-1 and V is TRBV10-3, with 8 bases that match TRBD1. V lost 1 base to trimming and J lost 1 base; unmatched junction nucleotides: 2. Germline lookup yields CDR1 ENHRY and CDR2 SYGVKD. The CDR3 covers 15 residues. The CDR3: CAISEWGQANTEAFF. The CDR3, as DNA: TGTGCCATCAGTGAGTGGGGACAGGCGAACACTGAAGCTTTCTTT.

The chain uses TRBV7-9 and TRBJ2-1; 7 bases fit TRBD1. The V segment lost 5 bases and the J segment 6 bases; nucleotides outside the gene matches: 10. This CDR3 contains 15 residues. The germline V gene has CDR1 SEHNR and CDR2 FQNEAQ (reference sequence). This CDR3 is CASSPPGQQVNEQFF. The DNA of the CDR3 is TGTGCCAGCAGCCCTCCGGGACAGCAAGTCAATGAGCAGTTCTTC.

The chain uses TRBV9 and TRBJ1-1, with a weak D call TRBD1 (5 bases). CDR3 size: 12 residues. V shed 7 bases and J shed 2 bases, with 9 bases lying between them. Germline values: CDR1 SGDLS, CDR2 YYNGEE. The CDR3 region is CASGGDNTEAFF. In nucleotides, the CDR3 is TGTGCCAGCGGAGGGGATAACACTGAAGCTTTCTTT.

This chain joins TRBV15 and TRBJ1-3; no clear D gene. Trimming shortened V by 2 bases and J by 4 bases, and 12 bases separated the two germline ends. The CDR3 extends over 15 amino acids. Germline assignment: CDR1 LNHNV and CDR2 YYDKDF (reference sequence). CDR3 loop: CATSRLDGGGNTIYF. DNA of the CDR3: TGTGCCACCAGCAGACTCGACGGCGGCGGAAACACCATATATTTT.

This chain connects TRBV5-5 to TRBJ2-7; the match to TRBD1 covers 8 bases. Germline CDR1 SGHKS, CDR2 YYEKEE (reference sequence). V trimming: 2 bases; J trimming: 1 base; junction bases outside the gene matches: 14. This CDR3 spans 18 amino acids. CDR3 in amino acids: CASSFRHLTGTGSYEQYF. The CDR3 DNA sequence: TGTGCCAGCAGCTTCCGACACCTCACCGGGACAGGATCCTACGAGCAGTACTTC.

The V and J genes are TRBV7-9 and TRBJ2-2, with 9 positions matching TRBD1. The junction had 10 bases not matched to a gene; V was cut back by 5 bases and J by 6 bases. Per germline, CDR1 SEHNR and CDR2 FQNEAQ (reference sequence). The CDR3 is 16 amino acids. DNA for the CDR3: TGTGCCAGCAGCGGTCCGGGACAGGGTCGTCCCGGGGAGCTGTTTTTT. Translation gives CASSGPGQGRPGELFF.

The chain has TRBV9 and TRBJ1-1; perhaps TRBD1 as D (6 bases). CDR1 SGDLS and CDR2 YYNGEE come from the germline V gene. This CDR3 region has 14 residues. Trimming pared 4 bases from V and 2 bases from J, leaving 12 bases between. The CDR3 nucleotides are TGTGCCAGCAGCATCCAGGGGTCCAACACTGAAGCTTTCTTT. Its translation: CASSIQGSNTEAFF.

The rearrangement uses TRBV28 and TRBJ2-1, with 15 positions matching TRBD2. V was pared by 5 bases and J by 9 bases, with 8 bases of the junction left unmatched. The germline gives CDR1 MDHEN, CDR2 SYDVKM. This CDR3 has 16 residues. CDR3 residues: CASSLWTSGGATEQFF. The CDR3 nucleotides are TGTGCCAGCAGTCTGTGGACTAGCGGGGGGGCCACTGAGCAGTTCTTC.

The rearrangement joins TRBV27 to TRBJ2-1; D perhaps matches TRBD2 (7 bases). This CDR3 contains 14 residues. Germline V gene lookup returns CDR1 MNHEY and CDR2 SMNVEV (reference sequence). V was cut by 5 bases and J by 8 bases, with 16 bases left in between. The CDR3 sequence: CASSVRGGAHEQFF. The CDR3 DNA sequence: TGTGCCAGCAGTGTAAGGGGGGGCGCGCATGAGCAGTTCTTC.

The rearrangement uses TRBV10-3 and TRBJ2-1; 7 bases align to TRBD1. From germline, CDR1 is ENHRY and CDR2 SYGVKD. The length of the CDR3 is 15 residues. The V segment lost 6 bases and the J segment 6 bases; nucleotides outside the gene matches: 11. The CDR3 coding sequence is TGTGCCATCAGCGAGAGGGACAGAAGTTCCAATGAGCAGTTCTTC. This sequence encodes CAISERDRSSNEQFF.

The rearrangement links TRBV29-1 to TRBJ2-7; TRBD1 might be the D (6 bases). V was clipped by 1 base and J by 0 bases, with 16 bases between them. Germline CDR1 and CDR2: SQVTM and ANQGSEA. The CDR3 contains 16 residues. As DNA, the CDR3 is TGCAGCGTTGAAGGAGGTGCCGGACAGATCTCCTACGAGCAGTACTTC. It codes for CSVEGGAGQISYEQYF.

This rearrangement joins TRBV6-5 to TRBJ2-3, with unresolved D. V lost 4 bases, J lost 1 base, and 15 bases lay in between. The CDR3 sequence is 16 residues long. Germline V gene sequence: CDR1 MNHEY, CDR2 SVGAGI. CDR3 residues: CASSFYGVTGTDTQYF. The CDR3 DNA reads TGTGCCAGCAGTTTCTATGGAGTCACTGGCACAGATACGCAGTATTTT.

The chain carries TRBV28 and TRBJ2-5; D possibly corresponds to TRBD1 (6 bases). Near its end, the DNA agrees better with TRBJ2-7, so the J call may be wrong. The V gene's germline CDR1 is MDHEN and CDR2 SYDVKM. The CDR3 covers 15 residues. The CDR3 loop reads CASTRYQGTNYEQYF. Here the CDR3 DNA reads TGTGCCAGCACTCGATACCAGGGGACCAACTACGAGCAGTACTTC.

The gene calls are TRBV11-1 and TRBJ2-7; maybe TRBD2 (6 bases). V shed 1 base and J shed 0 bases, with 7 bases lying between them. The CDR3 is made up of 14 amino acids. CDR1 is SGHAT, CDR2 FQDESV, per germline (reference sequence). The CDR3 nucleotides are TGTGCCAGCAGCTTAGTCGGGAGCTCCTACGAGCAGTACTTC. It codes for CASSLVGSSYEQYF. Full variable domain (rest looked up from reference TRBV11-1 and TRBJ2-7): EAEVAQSPRYKITEKSQAVAFWCDPISGHATLYWYRQILGQGPELLVQFQDESVVDDSQLPKDRFSAERLKGVDSTLKIQPAELGDSAMYLCASSLVGSSYEQYFGPGTRLTVT.

This clone occurred a few times. The chain employs TRBV7-6 and TRBJ1-6; no clear D. V dropped 6 bases and J dropped 8 bases, with 11 bases sitting between them. Per germline, CDR1 SGHVS and CDR2 FNYEAQ. The length of the CDR3 is 13 residues. CDR3 protein: CASRRGIHSPLHF. CDR3 DNA: TGTGCCAGCAGACGGGGAATTCATTCACCCCTCCACTTT.